These T cell receptor beta chains were read from a single sample in a study of OX40 agonist ivuxolimab in advanced cancers. Some clones are missing from TCRdb's copy, which holds only in-frame ones; the method was immunoSEQ multiplex PCR. The repertoire holds about 84,000 clones, 84% seen once, with around 2.9% in the top ten. Sequenced here: CD4+ or CD8+ T cells sorted from blood, sampled in a trial of the OX40 agonist ivuxolimab. These receptors all come from an adult with an advanced solid tumor such as melanoma, head and neck, liver or kidney cancer. The CDR3 runs from the conserved cysteine through the conserved F or W. D genes are given only for firm matches. Size values are once, few and many counts, or a class for expanded clones, and some rows have none.

V gene: TRBV28
J gene: TRBJ2-2
clone size: .
D gene: .
CDR3 length: 15
CDR3 DNA: TGTGCCAGCAGTCCTCCGCTCGCGAACACCGGGGAGCTGTTTTTT
CDR3 protein: CASSPPLANTGELFF

V gene: TRBV5-1
J gene: TRBJ2-2
clone size: .
D gene: .
CDR3 length: 15
CDR3 DNA: TGCGCCAGCAGCTTCACAGGGGAGGTCACCGGGGAGCTGTTTTTT
CDR3 protein: CASSFTGEVTGELFF

V gene: TRBV5-6
J gene: TRBJ2-5
clone size: .
D gene: TRBD1
CDR3 length: 13
CDR3 DNA: TGTGCCAGCAGCTCCGGACAGGGGGAGACCCAGTACTTC
CDR3 protein: CASSSGQGETQYF

V gene: TRBV5-1
J gene: TRBJ2-3
clone size: .
D gene: TRBD1
CDR3 length: 15
CDR3 DNA: TGCGCCAGCAGCACACAGGGGGTTTACACAGATACGCAGTATTTT
CDR3 protein: CASSTQGVYTDTQYF

V gene: TRBV28
J gene: TRBJ1-2
clone size: .
D gene: .
CDR3 length: 17
CDR3 DNA: TGTGCCAGCAGCCGAACCATCACAGGGCTTGGGGGGGATGGCTACACCTTC
CDR3 protein: CASSRTITGLGGDGYTF

V gene: TRBV11-3
J gene: TRBJ2-2
clone size: .
D gene: .
CDR3 length: 12
CDR3 DNA: TGTGCCAGCAGCCGTGGGACCGGGGAGCTGTTTTTT
CDR3 protein: CASSRGTGELFF

V gene: TRBV5-1
J gene: TRBJ2-2
clone size: .
D gene: TRBD2
CDR3 length: 16
CDR3 DNA: TGCGCCAGCAGCTTGACTAGCGGGGAGAACACCGGGGAGCTGTTTTTT
CDR3 protein: CASSLTSGENTGELFF

V gene: TRBV7-3
J gene: TRBJ2-1
clone size: .
D gene: TRBD1
CDR3 length: 15
CDR3 DNA: TGTGCCAGCAGCTTCACAGGGGGCGCGGGGAATGAGCAGTTCTTC
CDR3 protein: CASSFTGGAGNEQFF

V gene: TRBV28
J gene: TRBJ1-4
clone size: .
D gene: .
CDR3 length: 15
CDR3 DNA: TGTGCCAGCAGTCAACCCCGGGGGGCCAGTGAAAAACTGTTTTTT
CDR3 protein: CASSQPRGASEKLFF

V gene: TRBV5-1
J gene: TRBJ2-7
clone size: once
D gene: .
CDR3 length: 14
CDR3 DNA: TGCGCCAGCAGCTTGGAACAGGCCGCCTACGAGCAGTACTTC
CDR3 protein: CASSLEQAAYEQYF

V gene: TRBV10-3
J gene: TRBJ1-6
clone size: few
D gene: .
CDR3 length: 12
CDR3 DNA: TGTGCCATCGGCCGAGGGGATTCACCCCTCCACTTT
CDR3 protein: CAIGRGDSPLHF

V gene: TRBV12-5
J gene: TRBJ2-7
clone size: .
D gene: TRBD2
CDR3 length: 14
CDR3 DNA: TGTGCTAGTGGTTTAGGCACTAGCGCTTACGAGCAGTACTTC
CDR3 protein: CASGLGTSAYEQYF

V gene: TRBV14
J gene: TRBJ2-2
clone size: .
D gene: TRBD1
CDR3 length: 14
CDR3 DNA: TGTGCCAGCCAGGGACAGGGCAACACCGGGGAGCTGTTTTTT
CDR3 protein: CASQGQGNTGELFF

V gene: TRBV18
J gene: TRBJ1-2
clone size: .
D gene: TRBD1
CDR3 length: 13
CDR3 DNA: TGTGCCAGCTCACCTAGGACAGGGGATGGCTACACCTTC
CDR3 protein: CASSPRTGDGYTF

V gene: TRBV9
J gene: TRBJ2-3
clone size: .
D gene: TRBD2
CDR3 length: 18
CDR3 DNA: TGTGCCAGCAGCGAGAGGCCTAGCGGGGGGGGTGGCACAGATACGCAGTATTTT
CDR3 protein: CASSERPSGGGGTDTQYF

V gene: TRBV7-2
J gene: TRBJ2-5
clone size: .
D gene: .
CDR3 length: 13
CDR3 DNA: TGTGCCAGCAGCTCCGACAGCCTAGAGACCCAGTACTTC
CDR3 protein: CASSSDSLETQYF

V gene: TRBV29-1
J gene: TRBJ1-5
clone size: once
D gene: TRBD1
CDR3 length: 14
CDR3 DNA: TGCAGCGTTGGACAGGGGGCAAGCAATCAGCCCCAGCATTTT
CDR3 protein: CSVGQGASNQPQHF

V gene: TRBV2
J gene: TRBJ1-6
clone size: few
D gene: .
CDR3 length: 11
CDR3 DNA: TGTGCCAGCAGTTTGGGTTCACCCCTCCACTTT
CDR3 protein: CASSLGSPLHF

V gene: TRBV5-5
J gene: TRBJ1-6
clone size: .
D gene: TRBD1
CDR3 length: 15
CDR3 DNA: TGTGCCAGCAGCCGGACAGGGGAGGATAATTCACCCCTCCACTTT
CDR3 protein: CASSRTGEDNSPLHF

V gene: TRBV4-2
J gene: TRBJ2-1
clone size: .
D gene: TRBD1
CDR3 length: 14
CDR3 DNA: TGTGCCAGCACCCCCGGGACAGCCTACAATGAGCAGTTCTTC
CDR3 protein: CASTPGTAYNEQFF

V gene: TRBV29-1
J gene: TRBJ2-1
clone size: .
D gene: TRBD2
CDR3 length: 15
CDR3 DNA: TGCAGCGTTGAATTGGGCGGGGGGCCCTACAATGAGCAGTTCTTC
CDR3 protein: CSVELGGGPYNEQFF

V gene: TRBV2
J gene: TRBJ2-6
clone size: once
D gene: .
CDR3 length: 13
CDR3 DNA: TGTGCCAGCAGTGTATCTGGGGCCAACGTCCTGACTTTC
CDR3 protein: CASSVSGANVLTF

V gene: TRBV5-6
J gene: TRBJ1-4
clone size: .
D gene: .
CDR3 length: 15
CDR3 DNA: TGTGCCAGCAGCCAAACCGGGACGGGGGGGGAAAAACTGTTTTTT
CDR3 protein: CASSQTGTGGEKLFF

V gene: TRBV5-1
J gene: TRBJ2-3
clone size: .
D gene: .
CDR3 length: 15
CDR3 DNA: TGCGCCAGCAGCTCCCTTGGGCGGGACACAGATACGCAGTATTTT
CDR3 protein: CASSSLGRDTDTQYF

V gene: TRBV11-2
J gene: TRBJ1-2
clone size: .
D gene: TRBD1
CDR3 length: 13
CDR3 DNA: TGTGCCAGCAGAGAGACAGGGTTGAGAGGCTACACCTTC
CDR3 protein: CASRETGLRGYTF

V gene: TRBV18
J gene: TRBJ1-4
clone size: .
D gene: .
CDR3 length: 14
CDR3 DNA: TGTGCCAGCTCACCCGGGACCGGGGAAGAAAAACTGTTTTTT
CDR3 protein: CASSPGTGEEKLFF

V gene: TRBV18
J gene: TRBJ2-3
clone size: .
D gene: TRBD2
CDR3 length: 13
CDR3 DNA: TGTGCCAGCTCGGCTAGCGGGGGGGATACGCAGTATTTT
CDR3 protein: CASSASGGDTQYF

V gene: TRBV28
J gene: TRBJ2-2
clone size: .
D gene: .
CDR3 length: 14
CDR3 DNA: TGTGCCAGCAGGTCCTTAGGGAACACCGGGGAGCTGTTTTTT
CDR3 protein: CASRSLGNTGELFF

V gene: TRBV5-1
J gene: TRBJ1-2
clone size: .
D gene: .
CDR3 length: 15
CDR3 DNA: TGCGCCAGCAGCTTGGGCTTTACAGGGAACTATGGCTACACCTTC
CDR3 protein: CASSLGFTGNYGYTF

V gene: TRBV4-1
J gene: TRBJ1-4
clone size: .
D gene: .
CDR3 length: 14
CDR3 DNA: TGCGCCAGCAGCCAAGTCGTCACTAATGAAAAACTGTTTTTT
CDR3 protein: CASSQVVTNEKLFF

V gene: TRBV27
J gene: TRBJ1-1
clone size: .
D gene: .
CDR3 length: 14
CDR3 DNA: TGTGCCAGCAGTTGGGACGTAAGGAACACTGAAGCTTTCTTT
CDR3 protein: CASSWDVRNTEAFF

V gene: TRBV6-6
J gene: TRBJ1-2
clone size: .
D gene: .
CDR3 length: 14
CDR3 DNA: TGTGCCAGCAGCAGCGGGACAAGGGACCGTGGCTACACCTTC
CDR3 protein: CASSSGTRDRGYTF

V gene: TRBV27
J gene: TRBJ1-6
clone size: .
D gene: .
CDR3 length: 17
CDR3 DNA: TGTGCCAGCAGCCGTCGGGCACCAAGCTCCTATAATTCACCCCTCCACTTT
CDR3 protein: CASSRRAPSSYNSPLHF

V gene: TRBV5-4
J gene: TRBJ2-1
clone size: .
D gene: TRBD2
CDR3 length: 18
CDR3 DNA: TGTGCCAGCAGCTTTACCAGCGGGGGGGCCGGATCCTACAATGAGCAGTTCTTC
CDR3 protein: CASSFTSGGAGSYNEQFF

V gene: TRBV29-1
J gene: TRBJ2-1
clone size: .
D gene: .
CDR3 length: 11
CDR3 DNA: TGCAGCGTTGAAGGGACGCTCAAACAGTTCTTC
CDR3 protein: CSVEGTLKQFF

V gene: TRBV11-2
J gene: TRBJ1-1
clone size: .
D gene: .
CDR3 length: 14
CDR3 DNA: TGTGCCAGCAGCTCATCCCCGGCGGCCACTGAAGCTTTCTTT
CDR3 protein: CASSSSPAATEAFF

V gene: TRBV7-9
J gene: TRBJ2-7
clone size: .
D gene: .
CDR3 length: 17
CDR3 DNA: TGTGCCAGCAGCTCTGGAGGGGGGCAGGGGGTAATCTACGAGCAGTACTTC
CDR3 protein: CASSSGGGQGVIYEQYF

V gene: TRBV4-3
J gene: TRBJ2-5
clone size: .
D gene: TRBD1
CDR3 length: 17
CDR3 DNA: TGCGCCAGCAGCGTTCAAATCGGCAGGGGGCATCAAGAGACCCAGTACTTC
CDR3 protein: CASSVQIGRGHQETQYF

V gene: TRBV6-5
J gene: TRBJ1-5
clone size: .
D gene: TRBD1
CDR3 length: 16
CDR3 DNA: TGTGCCAGCAGTTACGGGGGACAGGGGTCCAATCAGCCCCAGCATTTT
CDR3 protein: CASSYGGQGSNQPQHF

V gene: TRBV7-2
J gene: TRBJ2-3
clone size: .
D gene: TRBD2
CDR3 length: 17
CDR3 DNA: TGTGCCAGCAGCTTACGAGGGCTAGCGGGGCCCACAGATACGCAGTATTTT
CDR3 protein: CASSLRGLAGPTDTQYF

V gene: TRBV10-2
J gene: TRBJ1-5
clone size: once
D gene: .
CDR3 length: 13
CDR3 DNA: TGCGCCAGCAGTGAGTCCCCTCATCAGCCCCAGCATTTT
CDR3 protein: CASSESPHQPQHF

V gene: TRBV11-2
J gene: TRBJ2-5
clone size: .
D gene: TRBD2
CDR3 length: 18
CDR3 DNA: TGTGCCAGCAGCTTAGGAGCTAGCGGGGGACCCTACCAAGAGACCCAGTACTTC
CDR3 protein: CASSLGASGGPYQETQYF

V gene: TRBV28
J gene: TRBJ2-2
clone size: once
D gene: TRBD1
CDR3 length: 16
CDR3 DNA: TGTGCCAGCAGCTCCCTTTCGACAGGGGCGGCCGGGGAGCTGTTTTTT
CDR3 protein: CASSSLSTGAAGELFF

V gene: TRBV19
J gene: TRBJ2-1
clone size: .
D gene: .
CDR3 length: 10
CDR3 DNA: TGTGCCACGAAAAACAATGAGCAGTTCTTC
CDR3 protein: CATKNNEQFF

V gene: TRBV2
J gene: TRBJ2-1
clone size: .
D gene: .
CDR3 length: 13
CDR3 DNA: TGTGCCAGCAGTAAGGACGGATACAATGAGCAGTTCTTC
CDR3 protein: CASSKDGYNEQFF

V gene: TRBV19
J gene: TRBJ1-2
clone size: few
D gene: .
CDR3 length: 16
CDR3 DNA: TGTGCCAGTAGTATGGGGGACAATGGCCCCTATGGTGGCTACACCTTC
CDR3 protein: CASSMGDNGPYGGYTF

V gene: TRBV5-6
J gene: TRBJ1-2
clone size: .
D gene: .
CDR3 length: 14
CDR3 DNA: TGTGCCAGCAGCTTGGCCAGTAGGGGCTATGGCTACACCTTC
CDR3 protein: CASSLASRGYGYTF

V gene: TRBV5-1
J gene: TRBJ2-1
clone size: .
D gene: .
CDR3 length: 14
CDR3 DNA: TGCGCCAGCAGCTTGCGGGGGCAGGGCAATGAGCAGTTCTTC
CDR3 protein: CASSLRGQGNEQFF